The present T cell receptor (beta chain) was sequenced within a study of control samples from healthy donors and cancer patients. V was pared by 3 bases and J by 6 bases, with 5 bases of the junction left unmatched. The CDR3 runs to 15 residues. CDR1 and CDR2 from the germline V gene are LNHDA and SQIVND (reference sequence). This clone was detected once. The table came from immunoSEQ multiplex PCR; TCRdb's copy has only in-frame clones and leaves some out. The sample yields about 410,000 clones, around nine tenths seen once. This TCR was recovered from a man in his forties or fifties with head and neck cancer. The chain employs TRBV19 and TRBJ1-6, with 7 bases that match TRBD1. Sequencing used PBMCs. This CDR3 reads CASSMGQPLNSPLHF. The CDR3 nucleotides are TGTGCCAGTAGTATGGGACAGCCACTTAATTCACCCCTCCACTTT.